This record looks at one TCR beta chain sequence and its context. The antigen is not known. The data belong to a study of spatial heterogeneity in lung cancer. Findings and caveats of the study: In tumors, expanded intratumoral alpha and beta TCR counts tracked mutation counts. Ubiquitous and regional expanded TCR counts mirrored ubiquitous and regional nonsynonymous mutation counts, respectively.

The sample's time point: sample taken at primary tumor resection. Trimming shortened V by 5 bases and J by 2 bases, and 13 bases separated the two germline ends. Germline V gene sequence: CDR1 SQVTM, CDR2 ANQGSEA. The CDR3 runs 14 residues. TCRdb used MiXCR to reprocess the 5' RACE reads, holding one entry per CDR3 protein. The sample carries about 100,000 distinct CDR3 sequences, 4% to 4.5% recorded once. The receptor comes from a male donor with early-stage non-small cell lung cancer. The chain links TRBV29-1 to TRBJ2-1; D might be TRBD2 (6 bases). Sequenced here: lung tumor tissue, sampled at surgery. CDR3 sequence: CSVLTGATYNEQFF. The CDR3, as DNA: TGCAGCGTTCTGACGGGAGCCACCTACAATGAGCAGTTCTTC.